This T cell receptor (beta chain) was captured by sequencing in a study of Graves' ophthalmopathy and Graves' hyperthyroidism. Study results and caveats: Sensitivity of about 67% and specificity of roughly 72% were achieved by the model that predicted ophthalmopathy progression. A 13-signature model separated ophthalmopathy from stable hyperthyroidism, almost 90% sensitivity, 65% to 82% specificity.

At least ten counts were recorded for this clonotype. Its antigen is not known. Other autoimmune diseases, uncontrolled infections, pregnancy and lactation each led to patient exclusion. There are 12 residues in the CDR3. V shed 5 bases and J shed 6 bases, with 10 bases lying between them. CDR1 is MNHNS and CDR2 is SASEGT in the germline V gene. RNA transcripts yielded amplified TCR beta CDR3 regions. HTBI primers were used in a first-round RT-PCR, which preceded a second-round multiplex PCR. TCRdb re-called the multiplex PCR reads with MiXCR, one entry per CDR3 protein. The top ten hold 5.5% to 7% of the sample, which has roughly 380,000 distinct CDR3 sequences, over 15% seen once.

The source is a woman aged 18 to 35 with stable Graves' hyperthyroidism. This rearrangement joins TRBV6-1 to TRBJ1-1; weak D call: TRBD1 (5 bases). What was sequenced was peripheral blood. CDR3 DNA sequence: TGTGCCAGCAGTCAGACAGTGTCTGAAGCTTTCTTT. Translation gives CASSQTVSEAFF.